A selection of T cell receptor beta chains follows, all from one sample in a study of blood T cell repertoires in COVID-19. Clones were sequenced by immunoSEQ multiplex PCR, and TCRdb holds only the in-frame ones, with some missing. The data contain hundreds of thousands of clones, about nine tenths of them singletons. The sequenced sample was peripheral blood. These receptors all come from a middle-aged man with acute or convalescent COVID-19. CDR3s include the opening cysteine and the closing phenylalanine or tryptophan. D genes are given only for firm matches. Size is omitted from some rows. Given values are once, few, many or a class for expanded clones.

J | length | V | size | D | DNA | CDR3
TRBJ2-3 | 15 | TRBV4-3 | once | NA | TGCGCCAGCAGCCAGGGGAGCGGTAGCACAGATACGCAGTATTTT | CASSQGSGSTDTQYF
TRBJ1-2 | 11 | TRBV3-1/TRBV3-2 | NA | NA | TGTGCCAGCAGCCTTGGCAATGGCTACACCTTC | CASSLGNGYTF
TRBJ2-7 | 15 | TRBV6-5 | NA | NA | TGTGCCAGCAGTTACGCCCAGACAGAGGACTACGAGCAGTACTTC | CASSYAQTEDYEQYF
TRBJ2-5 | 17 | TRBV6-1 | NA | NA | TGTGCCAGCAGTGAACACGCACTCACAGGGTCCGGAGAGACCCAGTACTTC | CASSEHALTGSGETQYF
TRBJ2-2 | 14 | TRBV6-4 | NA | NA | TGTGCCAGCAGTGACGACAGGTACACCGGGGAGCTGTTTTTT | CASSDDRYTGELFF
TRBJ1-4 | 16 | TRBV5-6 | NA | NA | TGTGCCAGCAGTCCCAGGGGAAGGGAGACTAATGAAAAACTGTTTTTT | CASSPRGRETNEKLFF
TRBJ2-7 | 16 | TRBV11-3 | NA | TRBD2 | TGTGCCAGCAGCTTAGGAGCTAGCGGGAGAATGGGTGAGCAGTACTTC | CASSLGASGRMGEQYF
TRBJ1-2 | 14 | TRBV27 | NA | TRBD1 | TGTGCCAGCACCCCAGGGGGCCGTAACTATGGCTACACCTTC | CASTPGGRNYGYTF
TRBJ1-2 | 14 | TRBV6-2/TRBV6-3 | NA | TRBD1 | TGTGCCAGCAGCTCCGGGACAGGGTACTATGGCTACACCTTC | CASSSGTGYYGYTF
TRBJ1-5 | 15 | TRBV6-5 | NA | TRBD1 | TGTGCCAGCAGCCGACAGGGGGAAGGTCTTCAGCCCCAGCATTTT | CASSRQGEGLQPQHF
TRBJ2-1 | 16 | TRBV3-1/TRBV3-2 | few | TRBD2 | TGTGCCAGCAGCCAAGGGTCGGGACTAGCGCTGAATGAGCAGTTCTTC | CASSQGSGLALNEQFF
TRBJ2-3 | 13 | TRBV5-1 | NA | NA | TGCGCCAGCGTCGACAGCCCCACAGATACGCAGTATTTT | CASVDSPTDTQYF
TRBJ2-1 | 10 | TRBV30 | NA | NA | TGTGCCTGGTCGAGAGATGAGCAGTTCTTC | CAWSRDEQFF
TRBJ1-1 | 15 | TRBV19 | NA | TRBD1 | TGTGCCAGTAGCCTAGGACAGGGTGGCAACACTGAAGCTTTCTTT | CASSLGQGGNTEAFF
TRBJ2-7 | 14 | TRBV7-9 | few | NA | TGTGCCAGCAGCTTAAGGAGGCAGGGGAACGAGCAGTACTTC | CASSLRRQGNEQYF
TRBJ2-3 | 16 | TRBV6-6 | NA | NA | TGTGCCAGCAGTTACACTGCCCGGGACAACCCAGATACGCAGTATTTT | CASSYTARDNPDTQYF
TRBJ1-2 | 15 | TRBV27 | NA | NA | TGTGCCAGCAGTTTATTCGGGGGGCGAAGCTATGGCTACACCTTC | CASSLFGGRSYGYTF
TRBJ1-2 | 14 | TRBV9 | NA | NA | TGTGCCAGCAGCGTAGGGGGGGTTAACTATGGCTACACCTTC | CASSVGGVNYGYTF
TRBJ1-2 | 15 | TRBV5-4 | NA | TRBD1 | TGTGCCAGCAGCGAAACCACAGGGGCTAACTATGGCTACACCTTC | CASSETTGANYGYTF
TRBJ1-5 | 18 | TRBV5-8 | NA | TRBD1 | TGTGCCAGCAGCTCCTTCGGGACAGGACCGTATAGCAATCAGCCCCAGCATTTT | CASSSFGTGPYSNQPQHF
TRBJ2-7 | 15 | TRBV4-1 | once | NA | TGCGCCAGCAGCCAAGGCCGGGGGACCGGCTACGAGCAGTACTTC | CASSQGRGTGYEQYF
TRBJ2-7 | 16 | TRBV19 | NA | TRBD1 | TGTGCCAGTAGTATAGGGGCCGGGACAGGGGAGTACGAGCAGTACTTC | CASSIGAGTGEYEQYF
TRBJ2-7 | 15 | TRBV3-1/TRBV3-2 | NA | NA | TGTGCCAGCAGTACCGGACTGGAACTCTCCTACGAGCAGTACTTC | CASSTGLELSYEQYF
TRBJ2-1 | 14 | TRBV4-2 | NA | NA | TGTGCCAGCAGCCAAGGACAGGTCTACAATGAGCAGTTCTTC | CASSQGQVYNEQFF
TRBJ1-4 | 13 | TRBV9 | NA | NA | TGTGCCAGCAGCCCTACAGCTAATGAAAAACTGTTTTTT | CASSPTANEKLFF
TRBJ1-1 | 15 | TRBV18 | NA | NA | TGTGCCAGCTCACTCTGGGGGGTGCCGAACACTGAAGCTTTCTTT | CASSLWGVPNTEAFF
TRBJ2-1 | 14 | TRBV10-3 | NA | NA | TGTGCCATCAGGGCAGGGCCCCCTGGGAATGAGCAGTTCTTC | CAIRAGPPGNEQFF
TRBJ1-2 | 13 | TRBV7-8 | NA | TRBD1 | TGTGCCAGCAGCCTCCGGGACAGGGAAGGGGTTACCTTC | CASSLRDREGVTF
TRBJ2-1 | 10 | TRBV20-1 | NA | NA | TGCAGTGCCCACATAACGGAGCAGTTCTTC | CSAHITEQFF
TRBJ2-3 | 16 | TRBV18 | NA | TRBD2 | TGTGCCAGCTCACCACCGAGCGGGGGGGCCAAAGATACGCAGTATTTT | CASSPPSGGAKDTQYF
TRBJ1-5 | 15 | TRBV10-3 | NA | TRBD1 | TGTGCCATCAGTGAGGGACAGGTCCCCGATCAGCCCCAGCATTTT | CAISEGQVPDQPQHF
TRBJ2-7 | 15 | TRBV1 | NA | NA | TGCACCAGCAGGAACGGACCAGCGGGGAGCTACGAGCAGTACTTC | CTSRNGPAGSYEQYF
TRBJ2-7 | 13 | TRBV7-9 | NA | NA | TGTGCCAGCAGCTTCCGGGACTCCTACGAGCAGTACTTC | CASSFRDSYEQYF
TRBJ1-1 | 16 | TRBV6-4 | once | NA | TGTGCCAGCGGCCCCCACACGACAGAATCGGACACTGAAGCTTTCTTT | CASGPHTTESDTEAFF
TRBJ1-5 | 14 | TRBV6-5 | NA | TRBD1 | TGTGCCAGCAGCCGAGACAGGGCCTTACAGCCCCAGCATTTT | CASSRDRALQPQHF
TRBJ2-1 | 15 | TRBV11-2 | NA | NA | TGTGCCAGCAGCCCCCCTAGCCGTACCTACAATGAGCAGTTCTTC | CASSPPSRTYNEQFF
TRBJ2-7 | 16 | TRBV5-1 | NA | TRBD1 | TGCGCCAGCAGCGCCCCGGTCGGGACAGCCCTCTACGAGCAGTACTTC | CASSAPVGTALYEQYF
TRBJ2-7 | 15 | TRBV7-6 | NA | NA | TGTGCCAGCAGCCCCGGAGCCGGGAGCTCCTACGAGCAGTACTTC | CASSPGAGSSYEQYF
TRBJ1-5 | 12 | TRBV14 | NA | NA | TGTGCCAGCAGCTCTGACAGTCAGCCCCAGCATTTT | CASSSDSQPQHF
TRBJ2-5 | 13 | TRBV24-1 | NA | NA | TGTGCCACCAGTGATGTCAGGGGAGAGACCCAGTACTTC | CATSDVRGETQYF
TRBJ1-2 | 15 | TRBV5-8 | NA | TRBD1 | TGTGCCAGCACCTTACGCGGTGACAGGGGCCATGGCTACACCTTC | CASTLRGDRGHGYTF
TRBJ1-2 | 15 | TRBV6-1 | NA | NA | TGTGCCAGCAGTGAAAGTCTGGGACTACAAGGTGGCTACACCTTC | CASSESLGLQGGYTF
TRBJ2-2 | 14 | TRBV28 | NA | NA | TGTGCCAGCATCCTGATCAGGGGTACCGGGGAGCTGTTTTTT | CASILIRGTGELFF
TRBJ1-1 | 16 | TRBV19 | once | NA | TGTGCCAGTAGTATCGGACTGGGACATTGGAACACTGAAGCTTTCTTT | CASSIGLGHWNTEAFF
TRBJ2-2 | 20 | TRBV19 | NA | TRBD2 | TGTGCCAGTAGTTCGCGACTAGCGGGAGGAAATAAAACGAACACCGGGGAGCTGTTTTTT | CASSSRLAGGNKTNTGELFF